Listed here is a single T cell receptor (beta chain). Its antigen is as yet unknown. These data belong to a study of PD-1 blockade in classical Hodgkin lymphoma. The repertoire was sequenced with immunoSEQ multiplex PCR; TCRdb's copy has only in-frame clones and lacks some. The sample gives 20,000 or so clones, over 65% of which show up once; just over 2.5% is in the top ten. The CDR3 is 16 residues long. V trimming: 6 bases; J trimming: 4 bases; junction bases outside the gene matches: 8. The germline CDR1 and CDR2 sequences are MDHEN and SYDVKM. Time point meaning: cycle 4 day 1 (C4D1), after five to seven weeks of nivolumab. Each patient relapsed following autologous stem cell transplantation, and prior brentuximab vedotin exposure differed. Investigators isolated CD4+ T cells from thawed PBMCs through magnetic negative selection. Study-wide results and limits: Later analyses included only patients treated at least 1 year post-ASCT. Complete responders' baseline diversity resembled that of newly diagnosed patients. Significant TCR diversity gains by C4D1 occurred in CD4+ but not CD8+ cells.

This clonotype was obtained from a human donor with classical Hodgkin lymphoma. The sample consisted of CD4+ T cells from blood, taken before the fourth cycle of nivolumab. The chain employs TRBV28 and TRBJ2-5; 13 bases agree with TRBD2. CDR3 in amino acids: CASRLAGGPISETQYF. Here the CDR3 DNA reads TGTGCCAGCAGACTAGCGGGAGGGCCGATCTCAGAGACCCAGTACTTC.